These 9 T cell receptor beta chains were all obtained from the same sample, sequenced in a study of T cells in women clearing cervical HPV infection. Profiling relied on immunoSEQ multiplex PCR, and the TCRdb table lists in-frame clones only, not all of them. Recorded here are tens of thousands of clones; the top ten clones represent about 1.2%. The sequencing input was blood buffy coat. The receptors were gathered from a woman between 18 and 75 years old with a cervical HPV16 infection that either progressed to CIN3+ or cleared (not recorded which).

Comments on this clone: The CDR3 end is not reached by the read, which stops 3 residues before it; the germline J gene fills it in. The J gene is TRBJ2-3, the V gene TRBV7-3; 8 positions agree with TRBD2. CDR1 is SGHTA, CDR2 FQGTGA, per germline. There are 16 residues in the CDR3. V lost 6 bases to trimming and J lost 2 bases; unmatched junction nucleotides: 10. Partial CDR3 DNA: TGTGCCAGCAGAGGAGGGAGCGGGGGCCCCACAGATACG. Amino acid sequence: CASRGGSGGPTDT. The whole CDR3 sequence is CASRGGSGGPTDTQYF.

Concerning this clone itself: The read terminates 3 residues ahead of where the CDR3 ends, so the germline J gene completes it. The V call is TRBV19, the J call TRBJ2-2; weak D call: TRBD2 (5 bases). CDR1 and CDR2 from the germline V gene are LNHDA and SQIVND (reference sequence). Trimming stripped 7 bases from V and 2 bases from J, with 11 bases between. The CDR3 has 14 amino acids. The CDR3 reads CASTVRTNTGELFF. The CDR3 DNA, read in part, is TGTGCCAGTACGGTGAGGACTAACACCGGGGAG.

On this clone: The read falls 3 residues short of the CDR3 end, and the missing part is taken from the germline J gene. J is TRBJ2-1 and V is TRBV5-4; TRBD2 matches at 7 bases. This CDR3 region has 15 residues. Trimming removed 4 bases from V and 9 bases from J; junction bases left unmatched: 13. Germline CDR1 reads SGHNT; CDR2 reads YYREEE (reference sequence). Here the CDR3 reads CASSLLWEGQGEQFF. The sequenced CDR3 bases are TGTGCCAGCAGCCTTTTGTGGGAGGGCCAGGGTGAG.

Details on this clone: The observed sequence ends 3 residues before the CDR3 terminus, with the missing tail filled in from the germline J gene. V usage is TRBV18 and J usage is TRBJ1-6, with 7 positions matching TRBD1. Germline V gene data show CDR1 as KGHSH and CDR2 as LQKENI. V trimming: 2 bases; J trimming: 10 bases; junction bases outside the gene matches: 8. The CDR3 runs 15 residues. CDR3 bases read: TGTGCCAGCTCACCATCCTCAGGGGGAAGATCACCC. It codes for CASSPSSGGRSP. The CDR3 in full is CASSPSSGGRSPLHF.

As regards this clone: From the germline J gene comes the end of the CDR3, since the read stops 3 residues before it. The chain links TRBV7-2 to TRBJ2-4; no firm D call. The CDR3 contains 15 residues. Germline V gene lookup returns CDR1 SGHTA and CDR2 FQGNSA. Trimming took off 2 bases at V and 1 base at J, with 9 bases between the two ends. The covered CDR3 bases are TGTGCCAGCAGCTTATGGCTCCCGGCCAAAAACATT. Its translation is CASSLWLPAKNI. The whole CDR3 protein is CASSLWLPAKNIQYF.

A remark on this clone: The read ends 3 residues early relative to the CDR3; the germline J gene fills the gap. The rearrangement uses TRBV5-1 and TRBJ1-6, with 9 nucleotides matching TRBD1. Germline assignment: CDR1 SGHRS and CDR2 YFSETQ. This CDR3 is built from 14 residues. The J segment lost 9 bases and the V segment lost 3 bases, leaving 4 bases of the junction unmatched. The part of the CDR3 DNA that was read is TGCGCCAGCAGCTCTACAGGGGGCGTTTCACCC. As protein: CASSSTGGVSP. The entire CDR3 protein reads CASSSTGGVSPLHF.

Concerning this clone itself: The CDR3 is cut off 3 residues early in the read; its end comes from the germline J gene. The V gene is TRBV19, the J gene TRBJ2-3; 7 bases line up with TRBD2. The CDR3 is 17 residues long. Germline CDR1 LNHDA, CDR2 SQIVND (reference sequence). The V gene end was trimmed by 6 bases and the J gene end by 2 bases; junction bases not matched to a gene: 14. CDR3 DNA, as far as it was read: TGTGCCAGTAGGGTGGGTAGTAGCGGGCCATACACAGATACG. This encodes CASRVGSSGPYTDT. The complete CDR3 sequence is CASRVGSSGPYTDTQYF.

Turning to this clone: With the read ending 3 residues before the CDR3 end, the germline J gene is used to fill in that end. V gene TRBV19 combines with J gene TRBJ1-2, with D maybe TRBD1 (6 bases). The CDR3 contains 13 residues. The germline gives CDR1 LNHDA, CDR2 SQIVND (reference sequence). The DNA read from the CDR3 is TGTGCCAGTAGTCGGGACACAACCTACGAC. Protein: CASSRDTTYD. The whole CDR3 sequence is CASSRDTTYDYTF.

For this clone: The read is 3 residues too short to cover the CDR3 end, so that end is filled in from the germline J gene. The V call is TRBV5-6, the J call TRBJ2-7, with D uncertain. The CDR3 is 15 amino acids. V lost 1 base to trimming and J lost 3 bases, with 14 bases between them. Germline loops: CDR1 SGHDT, CDR2 YYEEEE. CDR3 sequence reads: CASSLPRKMGYEQYF. CDR3 bases read: TGTGCCAGCAGCTTGCCGCGGAAAATGGGCTACGAG.